This T cell receptor (beta chain) was identified in a study of early T cells in non-severe SARS-CoV-2 infection. Study overall: Chains from this unsorted whole-blood bulk RNA could not be paired.

Tagging with unique molecular identifiers was applied to individual cDNA molecules. TCRdb reprocessed the 5' RACE reads with MiXCR, giving one entry per CDR3 protein. The profile covers tens of thousands of distinct CDR3 sequences, with about 15% appearing a single time and around 4.9% taken by the ten largest. The germline V gene has CDR1 DFQATT and CDR2 SNEGSKA (reference sequence). V shed 5 bases and J shed 3 bases, with 14 bases lying between them. The CDR3 has 13 amino acids. The source was whole blood, collected at baseline. The sequence was obtained from an adult who was a healthcare worker with PCR-confirmed SARS-CoV-2 infection or an uninfected control (not recorded which). The rearrangement joins TRBV20-1 to TRBJ2-7; D not certain. The CDR3 spells CSASSSEDYEQYF. The DNA of the CDR3 is TGCAGTGCTTCCTCTTCCGAGGACTACGAGCAGTACTTC.